This T cell receptor beta chain was recovered during a study of blood T cell repertoires in COVID-19. Trimming took 9 bases from V and 2 from J; bases not matched to a gene: 1. Per the germline V gene, CDR1 is KGHDR and CDR2 is SFDVKD. The length of the CDR3 is 12 residues. Authors' processing steps: Reference gene primers were amplified, and this amplification served to estimate nucleated cell counts. Assay used: immunoSEQ multiplex PCR; TCRdb lists only in-frame clones, some missing. The DNA was the basis for D and trimming; V, J and clone size are from that table. Of about 320,000 clones listed, 70% to 90% are singletons.

The chain employs TRBV24-1 and TRBJ2-3; 7 nucleotides agree with TRBD1. The source of this sequence is a human donor in a cohort sampled during active COVID-19. The source material was peripheral blood. Here the CDR3 reads CATGQDTDTQYF. In DNA, the CDR3 is TGTGCCACCGGACAGGACACAGATACGCAGTATTTT.